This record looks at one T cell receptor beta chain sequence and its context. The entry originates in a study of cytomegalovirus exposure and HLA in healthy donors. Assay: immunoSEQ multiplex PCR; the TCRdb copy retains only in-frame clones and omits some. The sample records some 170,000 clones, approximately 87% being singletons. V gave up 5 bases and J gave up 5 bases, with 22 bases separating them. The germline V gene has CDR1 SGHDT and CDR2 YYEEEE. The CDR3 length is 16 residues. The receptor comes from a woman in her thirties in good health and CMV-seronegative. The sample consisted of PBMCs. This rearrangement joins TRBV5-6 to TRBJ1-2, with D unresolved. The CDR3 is CASSEGTAPPGYGYTF. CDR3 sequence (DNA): TGTGCCAGCAGTGAGGGAACAGCGCCTCCGGGGTATGGCTACACCTTC.